This T cell receptor (beta chain) is drawn from a study of T cell clones after liver transplantation. Repertoires were generated with immunoSEQ multiplex PCR, while TCRdb's copy carries only in-frame clones and drops some. This table holds 65,000 to 85,000 clones, 80% to 90% found once. V was trimmed by 0 bases and J by 7 bases, leaving 9 bases between them. Germline CDR1 and CDR2: LNHNV and YYDKDF (reference sequence). The CDR3 runs 13 residues. The sequence was obtained from a human patient who received a liver transplant. Some T cells may be graft donor cells. This specimen consisted of CD4+ T cells from blood, obtained less than 50 months after liver transplant. The chain has TRBV15 and TRBJ1-2; the D is unclear. CDR3 residues: CATSRDGEFGYTF. Here the CDR3 DNA reads TGTGCCACCAGCAGAGATGGGGAGTTTGGCTACACCTTC.